Reported below is one TCR beta chain. What antigen it recognizes has not been identified. Nothing much larger sits one base from this clone, and base qualities are not available. This specimen belongs to a study of blood T cell repertoires in COVID-19 (dated by TCRdb to 2018 to 2020). Describing the broader study: Collaborator samples came from the United States, Italy and Spain and covered acute and convalescent phases of COVID-19. The material from the prospective study consisted of cDNA or gDNA derived from T cells, B-cell-depleted T cells, or PBMCs. The dataset comprised deeply sampled blood TCRbeta repertoires from subjects exposed to, actively infected with, or recovered from COVID-19. A freely available public database, intended as a resource for researchers studying the immune response to SARS-CoV-2, is where the repertoires were released. The samples were drawn from the first 160 participants of the ongoing ImmuneRACE study and from 1,254 subjects provided by 6 global collaborators. A de-identified subject ID, COVID-19 status, age in years and sex were almost always included in the sample metadata. HLA class I and class II types, where available, came from metadata supplied by the sample provider rather than from assay-based typing.

Enrolling through a virtual design, the prospective study's participants ranged in age from roughly 18 to 95 years and lived across about two dozen United States geographic areas. In the prospective study, cohorts were assigned on the basis of participant-reported clinical history obtained from a screening survey and a study questionnaire. For ImmuneRACE Cohort 3, a participant was defined as recovered based on two consecutive negative NP/OP PCR tests, clearance by a healthcare professional, or resolution of symptoms. In the prospective study, whole blood, serum and a nasopharyngeal or oropharyngeal swab were collected from each participant by mobile phlebotomists. Participants in the prospective study had the option to provide additional blood draws and questionnaires over a roughly two-month period. Before DNA extraction, prospective study blood samples were shipped either frozen or at room temperature.

TCRbeta CDR3 regions were amplified from genomic DNA by means of the immunoSEQ Assay, a bias-controlled multiplex PCR. In the paper's pipeline: The number of nucleated cells in each sample was estimated by amplification of reference gene primers within the assay. To quantify the absolute abundance of each unique TCRbeta CDR3 rearrangement, sequence reads were collapsed and filtered. For each sample, productive Simpson clonality was calculated as the square root of Simpson's diversity index across productive rearrangements. TCRdb stores this immuneACCESS table with in-frame sequences only. Part of the clones is absent; in the studies checked, under half of the shortfall reflects unresolved V genes, and no reason is known for the rest. V and J calls and clone size are copied from that table; D and trimming were computed from the DNA. Within this sample are hundreds of thousands of clones, with roughly 86% of them counted one time only. Around 1.6% of the sample goes to the ten largest clones.

Broader findings and caveats from the paper: The quantity of clinical and demographic metadata differed by source and by participant and was supplied without curation.

This clonotype was obtained from a woman between 50 and 59 years old who had recovered from COVID-19. Source material: PBMCs or T cells enriched from blood (not recorded which).

The CDR3 is CASSPETGANEKLFF. The DNA sequence is as follows: TGCGCCAGCAGCCCCGAGACAGGGGCTAATGAAAAACTGTTTTTT. The chain is made from TRBV5-1 and TRBJ1-4, and 8 junction bases match TRBD1. The germline V gene encodes CDR1 SGHRS and CDR2 YFSETQ. The germline V and J ends show losses of 4 bases and 3 bases respectively, and no gene match explains 5 bases of the junction. Spanning cysteine to phenylalanine, the CDR3 consists of 15 amino acids. Just the 45-base CDR3 DNA is kept, in frame starting at base 1.